This record covers a single T cell receptor (beta chain). Its matching antigen is unknown. The data stem from a study of chemoradiotherapy in HPV16-positive cancers. The CDR3 is 13 amino acids. Deletions cut 2 bases from V and 3 bases from J, with 8 bases between. Germline assignment: CDR1 GTSNPN and CDR2 SVGIG (reference sequence). Study-wide points: Candidate HPV-specific clones and E7-related TCR motifs grew in tumor during treatment.

Sequencing was performed with immunoSEQ multiplex PCR; in TCRdb, only in-frame clones are kept and a portion is missing. This repertoire shows 6,200 or so clones, 81% found once; its top ten account for less than 8.5%. The chain joins TRBV30 to TRBJ1-5; D is undetermined. The TCR sequence derives from a human donor with HPV-associated anogenital cancer. The material was tumor tissue, obtained from a patient who underwent chemoradiotherapy. DNA of the CDR3: TGTGCCTGGAGTCTGGCATTCAATCAGCCCCAGCATTTT. Translation gives CAWSLAFNQPQHF.